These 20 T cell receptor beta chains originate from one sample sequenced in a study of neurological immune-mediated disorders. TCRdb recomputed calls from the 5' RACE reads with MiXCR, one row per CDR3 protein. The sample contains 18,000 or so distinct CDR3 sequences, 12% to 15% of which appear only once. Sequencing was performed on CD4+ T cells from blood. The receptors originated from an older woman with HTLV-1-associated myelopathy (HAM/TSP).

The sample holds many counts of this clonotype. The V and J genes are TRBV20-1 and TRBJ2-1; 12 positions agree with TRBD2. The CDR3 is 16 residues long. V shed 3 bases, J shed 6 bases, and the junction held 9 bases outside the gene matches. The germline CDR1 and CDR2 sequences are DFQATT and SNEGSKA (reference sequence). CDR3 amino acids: CSASDRLAGVSNEQFF. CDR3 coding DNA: TGCAGTGCTAGCGATAGACTAGCGGGGGTATCCAATGAGCAGTTCTTC.

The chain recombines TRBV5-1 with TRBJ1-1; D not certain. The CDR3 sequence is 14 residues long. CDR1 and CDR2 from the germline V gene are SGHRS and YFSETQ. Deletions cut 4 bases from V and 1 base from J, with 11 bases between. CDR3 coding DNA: TGCGCCAGCAGCCCCCGATGGCCGAACACTGAAGCTTTCTTT. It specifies CASSPRWPNTEAFF.

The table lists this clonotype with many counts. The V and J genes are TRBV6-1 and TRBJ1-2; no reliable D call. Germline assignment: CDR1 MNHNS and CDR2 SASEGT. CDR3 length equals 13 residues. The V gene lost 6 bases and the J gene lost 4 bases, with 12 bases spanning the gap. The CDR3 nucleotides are TGTGCCAGCAGCCCGGACGGATTCTATGGCTACACCTTC. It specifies CASSPDGFYGYTF.

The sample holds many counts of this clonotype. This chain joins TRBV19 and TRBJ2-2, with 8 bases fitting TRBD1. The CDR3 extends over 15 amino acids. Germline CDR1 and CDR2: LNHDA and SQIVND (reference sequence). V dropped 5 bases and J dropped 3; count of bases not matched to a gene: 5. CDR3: CASSLPTGDTGELFF. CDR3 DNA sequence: TGTGCCAGTAGTCTCCCGACAGGGGACACCGGGGAGCTGTTTTTT.

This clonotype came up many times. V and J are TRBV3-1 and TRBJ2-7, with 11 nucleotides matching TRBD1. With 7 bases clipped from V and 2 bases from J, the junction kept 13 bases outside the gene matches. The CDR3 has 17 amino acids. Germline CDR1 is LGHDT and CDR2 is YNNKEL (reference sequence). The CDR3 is CASIPFTPGQGAYEQYF. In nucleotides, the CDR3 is TGTGCCAGCATCCCCTTTACCCCGGGACAGGGGGCCTACGAGCAGTACTTC.

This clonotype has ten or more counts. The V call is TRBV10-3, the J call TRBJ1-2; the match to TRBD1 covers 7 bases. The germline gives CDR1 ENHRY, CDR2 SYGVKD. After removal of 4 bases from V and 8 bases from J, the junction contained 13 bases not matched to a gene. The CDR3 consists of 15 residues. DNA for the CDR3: TGTGCCATCAGTGTCTCCGGGCAGGGGGAAGACGGCTACACCTTC. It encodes CAISVSGQGEDGYTF.

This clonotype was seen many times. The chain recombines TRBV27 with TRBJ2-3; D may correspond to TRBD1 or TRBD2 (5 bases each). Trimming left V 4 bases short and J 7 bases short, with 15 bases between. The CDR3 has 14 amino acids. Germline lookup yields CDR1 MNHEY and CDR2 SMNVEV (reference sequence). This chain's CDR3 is CASSSGPGTYTQYF. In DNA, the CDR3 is TGTGCCAGCAGTTCGGGCCCCGGGACCTATACGCAGTATTTT.

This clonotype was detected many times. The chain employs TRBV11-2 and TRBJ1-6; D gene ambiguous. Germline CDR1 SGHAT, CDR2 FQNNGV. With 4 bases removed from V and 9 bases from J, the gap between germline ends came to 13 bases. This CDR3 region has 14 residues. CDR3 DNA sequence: TGTGCCAGCAGCTCCTCGGGAGGGAGTTCACCCCTCCACTTT. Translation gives CASSSSGGSSPLHF.

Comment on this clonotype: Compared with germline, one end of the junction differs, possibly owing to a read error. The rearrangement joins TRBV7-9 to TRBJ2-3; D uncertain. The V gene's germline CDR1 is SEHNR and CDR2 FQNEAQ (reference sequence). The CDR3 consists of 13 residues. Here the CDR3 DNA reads TGTGCCAGCATCGGCGACCGCACAGATATGCAGTATTTT. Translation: CASIGDRTDMQYF. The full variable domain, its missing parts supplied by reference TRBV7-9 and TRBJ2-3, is DTGVSQNPRHKITKRGQNVTFRCDPISEHNRLYWYRQTLGQGPEFLTYFQNEAQLEKSRLLSDRFSAERPKGSFSTLEIQRTEQGDSAMYLCASIGDRTDMQYFGPGTRLTVL.

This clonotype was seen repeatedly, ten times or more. This chain's CDR3 is CASSKVATQYLVLNEQFF. The CDR3 nucleotides are TGTGCCAGCAGCAAAGTGGCGACCCAATATTTGGTACTCAATGAGCAGTTCTTC. The chain links TRBV21-1 to TRBJ2-1; the table's D call, TRBD1, has no DNA check behind it. TRBV21-1 is an annotated pseudogene. This CDR3 has 18 amino acids.

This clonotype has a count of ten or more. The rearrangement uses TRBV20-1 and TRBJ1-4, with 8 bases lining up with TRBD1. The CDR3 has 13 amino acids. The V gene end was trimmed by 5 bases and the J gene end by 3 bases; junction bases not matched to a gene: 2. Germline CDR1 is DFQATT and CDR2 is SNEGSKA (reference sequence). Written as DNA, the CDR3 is TGCAGTGCTGCAGGGGGCCCTAATGAAAAACTGTTTTTT. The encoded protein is CSAAGGPNEKLFF.

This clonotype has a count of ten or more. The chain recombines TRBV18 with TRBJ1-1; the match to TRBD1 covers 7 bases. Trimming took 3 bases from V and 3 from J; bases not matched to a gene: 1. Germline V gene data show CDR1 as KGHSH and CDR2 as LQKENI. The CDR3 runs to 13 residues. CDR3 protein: CASSPGQDTEAFF. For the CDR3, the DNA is TGTGCCAGCTCACCTGGACAGGACACTGAAGCTTTCTTT.

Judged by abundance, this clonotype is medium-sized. The CDR3 DNA follows: TGCAGTGCAGGACAGCCCCAACAAGAGACCCAGTACTTC. It specifies CSAGQPQQETQYF. The rearrangement joins TRBV20-1 to TRBJ2-5; tentative D call: TRBD1 (6 bases). CDR1 DFQATT and CDR2 SNEGSKA come from the germline V gene (reference sequence). Trimming stripped 6 bases from V and 2 bases from J, with 13 bases between. The CDR3 extends over 13 amino acids.

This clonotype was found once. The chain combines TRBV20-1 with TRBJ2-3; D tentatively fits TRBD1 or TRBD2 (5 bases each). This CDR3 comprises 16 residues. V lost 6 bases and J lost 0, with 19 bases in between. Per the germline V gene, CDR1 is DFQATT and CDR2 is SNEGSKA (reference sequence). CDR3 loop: CSAIHPGRYSTDTQYF. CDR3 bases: TGCAGTGCGATACACCCGGGACGCTATAGCACAGATACGCAGTATTTT.

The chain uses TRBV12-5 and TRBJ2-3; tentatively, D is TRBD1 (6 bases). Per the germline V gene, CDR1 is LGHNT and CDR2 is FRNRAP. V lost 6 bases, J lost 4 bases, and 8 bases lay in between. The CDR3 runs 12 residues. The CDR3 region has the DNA TGTGCTAGTGGAACAGGGCCAGATACGCAGTATTTT. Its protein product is CASGTGPDTQYF. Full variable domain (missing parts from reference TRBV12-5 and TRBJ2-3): DARVTQTPRHKVTEMGQEVTMRCQPILGHNTVFWYRQTMMQGLELLAYFRNRAPLDDSGMPKDRFSAEMPDATLATLKIQPSEPRDSAVYFCASGTGPDTQYFGPGTRLTVL.

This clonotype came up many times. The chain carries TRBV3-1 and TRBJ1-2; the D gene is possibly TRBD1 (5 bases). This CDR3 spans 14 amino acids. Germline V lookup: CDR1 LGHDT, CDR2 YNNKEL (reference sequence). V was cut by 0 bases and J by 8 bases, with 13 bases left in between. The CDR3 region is CASSQDAARGGYTF. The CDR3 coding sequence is TGTGCCAGCAGCCAAGATGCGGCAAGGGGAGGCTACACCTTC.

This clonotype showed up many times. CDR3 coding DNA: TGCGCCAGCAGCTTGGAGGGGCAGGGAGATACGCAGTATTTT. It translates to CASSLEGQGDTQYF. This chain joins TRBV5-1 and TRBJ2-3; D perhaps matches TRBD1 (5 bases). The CDR3 sequence is 14 residues long. Germline assignment: CDR1 SGHRS and CDR2 YFSETQ. V lost 0 bases, J lost 5 bases, and 10 bases lay in between.

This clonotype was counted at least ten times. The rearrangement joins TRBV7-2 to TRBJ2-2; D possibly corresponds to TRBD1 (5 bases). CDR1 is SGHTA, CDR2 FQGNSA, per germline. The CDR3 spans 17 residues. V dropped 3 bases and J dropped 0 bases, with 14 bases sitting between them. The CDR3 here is CASSFDRATANTGELFF. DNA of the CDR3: TGTGCCAGCAGCTTTGACCGGGCGACAGCGAACACCGGGGAGCTGTTTTTT.

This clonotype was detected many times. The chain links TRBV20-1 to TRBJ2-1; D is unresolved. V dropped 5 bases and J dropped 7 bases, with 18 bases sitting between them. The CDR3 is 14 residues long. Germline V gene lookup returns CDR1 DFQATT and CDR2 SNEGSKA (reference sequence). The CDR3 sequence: CSAQRDFGSNEQFF. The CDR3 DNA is TGCAGTGCTCAACGCGACTTTGGCTCGAATGAGCAGTTCTTC.

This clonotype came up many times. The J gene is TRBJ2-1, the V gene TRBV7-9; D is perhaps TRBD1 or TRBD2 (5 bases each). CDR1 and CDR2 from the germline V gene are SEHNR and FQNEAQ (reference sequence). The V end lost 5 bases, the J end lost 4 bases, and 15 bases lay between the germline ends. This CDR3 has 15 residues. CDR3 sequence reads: CASSPRGVGYNEQFF. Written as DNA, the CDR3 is TGTGCCAGCAGCCCCCGAGGGGTTGGGTACAATGAGCAGTTCTTC.